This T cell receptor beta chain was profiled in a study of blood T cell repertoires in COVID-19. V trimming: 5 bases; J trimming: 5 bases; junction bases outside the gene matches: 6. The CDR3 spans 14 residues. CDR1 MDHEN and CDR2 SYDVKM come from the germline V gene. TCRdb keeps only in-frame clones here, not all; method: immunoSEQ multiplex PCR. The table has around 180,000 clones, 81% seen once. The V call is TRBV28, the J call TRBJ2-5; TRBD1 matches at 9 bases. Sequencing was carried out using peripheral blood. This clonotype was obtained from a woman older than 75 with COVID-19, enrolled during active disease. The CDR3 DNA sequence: TGTGCCAGCAGTAAGCGGACAGGGGAGGAGACCCAGTACTTC. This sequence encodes CASSKRTGEETQYF.